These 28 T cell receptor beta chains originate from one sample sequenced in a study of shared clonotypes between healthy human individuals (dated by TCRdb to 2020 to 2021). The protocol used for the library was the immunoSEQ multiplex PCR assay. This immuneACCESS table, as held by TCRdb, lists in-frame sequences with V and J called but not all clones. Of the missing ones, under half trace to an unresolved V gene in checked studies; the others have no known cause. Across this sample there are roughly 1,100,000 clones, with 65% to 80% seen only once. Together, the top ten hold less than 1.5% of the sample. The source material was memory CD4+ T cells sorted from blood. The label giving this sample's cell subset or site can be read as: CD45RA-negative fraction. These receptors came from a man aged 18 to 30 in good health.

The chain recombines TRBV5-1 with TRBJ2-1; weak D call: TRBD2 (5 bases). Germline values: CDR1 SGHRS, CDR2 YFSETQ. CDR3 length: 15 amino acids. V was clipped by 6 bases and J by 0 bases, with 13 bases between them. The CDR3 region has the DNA TGCGCCAGCACGGTCTCGGGGAGCTCCTACAATGAGCAGTTCTTC. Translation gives CASTVSGSSYNEQFF. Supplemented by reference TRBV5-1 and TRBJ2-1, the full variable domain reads KAGVTQTPRYLIKTRGQQVTLSCSPISGHRSVSWYQQTPGQGLQFLFEYFSETQRNKGNFPGRFSGRQFSNSRSEMNVSTLELGDSALYLCASTVSGSSYNEQFFGPGTRLTVL.

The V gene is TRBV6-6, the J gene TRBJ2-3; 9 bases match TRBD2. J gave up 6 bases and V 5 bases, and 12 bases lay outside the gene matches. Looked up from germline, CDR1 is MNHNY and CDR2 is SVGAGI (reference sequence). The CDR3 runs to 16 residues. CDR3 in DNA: TGTGCCAGCAGTATTTCACTGGCGGGGGGGCCCGATACGCAGTATTTT. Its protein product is CASSISLAGGPDTQYF.

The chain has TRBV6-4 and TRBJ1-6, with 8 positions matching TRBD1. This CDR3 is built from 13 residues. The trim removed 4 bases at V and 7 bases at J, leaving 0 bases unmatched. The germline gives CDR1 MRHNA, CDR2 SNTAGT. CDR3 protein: CASSGDRNSPLHF. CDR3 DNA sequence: TGTGCCAGCAGTGGGGACAGGAATTCACCCCTCCACTTT.

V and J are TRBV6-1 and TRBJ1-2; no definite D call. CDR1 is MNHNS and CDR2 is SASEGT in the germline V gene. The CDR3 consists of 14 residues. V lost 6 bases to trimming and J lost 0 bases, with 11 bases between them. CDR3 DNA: TGTGCCAGCAGGAGGGATGAAGCTAACTATGGCTACACCTTC. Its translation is CASRRDEANYGYTF.

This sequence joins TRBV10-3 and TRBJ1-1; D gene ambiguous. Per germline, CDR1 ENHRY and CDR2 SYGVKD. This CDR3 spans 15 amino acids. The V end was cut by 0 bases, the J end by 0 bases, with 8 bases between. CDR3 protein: CAISESDGVNTEAFF. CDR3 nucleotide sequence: TGTGCCATCAGTGAGTCCGACGGGGTGAACACTGAAGCTTTCTTT.

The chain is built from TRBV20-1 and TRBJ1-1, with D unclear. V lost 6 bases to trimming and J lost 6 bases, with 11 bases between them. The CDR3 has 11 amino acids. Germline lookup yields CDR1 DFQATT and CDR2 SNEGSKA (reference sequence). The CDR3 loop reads CSASNGAEAFF. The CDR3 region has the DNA TGCAGTGCATCGAATGGTGCTGAAGCTTTCTTT.

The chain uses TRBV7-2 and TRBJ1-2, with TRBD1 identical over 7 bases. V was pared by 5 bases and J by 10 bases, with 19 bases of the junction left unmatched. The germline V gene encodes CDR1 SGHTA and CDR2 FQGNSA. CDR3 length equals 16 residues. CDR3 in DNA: TGTGCCAGCAGCCATAGGCCGGCTTACGGGACAGACGACTACACCTTC. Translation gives CASSHRPAYGTDDYTF.

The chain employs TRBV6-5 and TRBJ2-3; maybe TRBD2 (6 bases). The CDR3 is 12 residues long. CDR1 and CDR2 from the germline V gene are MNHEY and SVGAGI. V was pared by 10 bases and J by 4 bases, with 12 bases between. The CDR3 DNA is TGTGCCACTTCGCTAGCGCCAGATACGCAGTATTTT. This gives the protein CATSLAPDTQYF.

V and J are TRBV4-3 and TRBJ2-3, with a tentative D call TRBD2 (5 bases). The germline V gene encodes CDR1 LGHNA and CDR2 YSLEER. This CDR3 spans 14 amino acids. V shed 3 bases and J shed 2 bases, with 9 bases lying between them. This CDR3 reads CASSQGADTDTQYF. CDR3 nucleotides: TGCGCCAGCAGCCAGGGAGCCGACACAGATACGCAGTATTTT.

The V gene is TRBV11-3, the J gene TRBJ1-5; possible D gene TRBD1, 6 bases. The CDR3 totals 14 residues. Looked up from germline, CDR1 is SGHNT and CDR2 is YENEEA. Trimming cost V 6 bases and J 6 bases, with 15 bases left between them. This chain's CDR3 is CASRKGGAGQPQHF. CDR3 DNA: TGTGCCAGCAGAAAGGGGGGGGCGGGTCAGCCCCAGCATTTT.

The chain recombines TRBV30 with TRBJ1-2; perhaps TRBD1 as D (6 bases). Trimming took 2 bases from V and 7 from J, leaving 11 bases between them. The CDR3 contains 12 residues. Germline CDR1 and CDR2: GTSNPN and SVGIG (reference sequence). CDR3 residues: CAWSIGTSGYTF. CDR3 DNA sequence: TGTGCCTGGAGTATCGGGACAAGTGGCTACACCTTC.

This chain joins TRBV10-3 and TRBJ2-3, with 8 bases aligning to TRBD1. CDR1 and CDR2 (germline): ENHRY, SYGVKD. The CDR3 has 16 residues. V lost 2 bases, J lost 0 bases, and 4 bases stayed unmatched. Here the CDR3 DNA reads TGTGCCATCAGTGAGGGACAGGGTTATAGCACAGATACGCAGTATTTT. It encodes CAISEGQGYSTDTQYF.

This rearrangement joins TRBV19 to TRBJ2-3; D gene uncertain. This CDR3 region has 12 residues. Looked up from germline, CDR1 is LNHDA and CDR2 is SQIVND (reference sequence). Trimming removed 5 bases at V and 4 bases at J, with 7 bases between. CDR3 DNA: TGTGCCAGTAGTTCCTACTCAGATACGCAGTATTTT. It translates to CASSSYSDTQYF.

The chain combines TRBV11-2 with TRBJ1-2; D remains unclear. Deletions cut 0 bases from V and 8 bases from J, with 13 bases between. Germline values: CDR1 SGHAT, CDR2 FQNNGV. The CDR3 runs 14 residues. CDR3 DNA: TGTGCCAGCAGCTTAGATGGTCCAGTCGGGGGCTACACCTTC. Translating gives CASSLDGPVGGYTF. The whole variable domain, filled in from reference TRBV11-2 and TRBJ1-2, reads EAGVAQSPRYKIIEKRQSVAFWCNPISGHATLYWYQQILGQGPKLLIQFQNNGVVDDSQLPKDRFSAERLKGVDSTLKIQPAKLEDSAVYLCASSLDGPVGGYTFGSGTRLTVV.

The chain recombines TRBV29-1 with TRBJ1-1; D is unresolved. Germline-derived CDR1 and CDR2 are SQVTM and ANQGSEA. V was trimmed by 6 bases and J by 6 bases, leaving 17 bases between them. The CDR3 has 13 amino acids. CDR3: CSVPTTSRSEAFF. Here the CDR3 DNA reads TGCAGCGTCCCTACCACATCGAGGTCTGAAGCTTTCTTT. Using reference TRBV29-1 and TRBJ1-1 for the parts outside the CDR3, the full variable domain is SAVISQKPSRDICQRGTSLTIQCQVDSQVTMMFWYRQQPGQSLTLIATANQGSEATYESGFVIDKFPISRPNLTFSTLTVSNMSPEDSSIYLCSVPTTSRSEAFFGQGTRLTVV.

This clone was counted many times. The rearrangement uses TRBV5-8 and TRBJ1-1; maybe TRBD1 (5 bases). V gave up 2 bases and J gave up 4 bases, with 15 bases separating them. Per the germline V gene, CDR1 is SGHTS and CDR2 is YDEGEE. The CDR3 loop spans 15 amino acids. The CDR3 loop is CASSFFFTGSTEAFF. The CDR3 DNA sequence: TGTGCCAGCAGCTTTTTCTTCACAGGCTCCACTGAAGCTTTCTTT.

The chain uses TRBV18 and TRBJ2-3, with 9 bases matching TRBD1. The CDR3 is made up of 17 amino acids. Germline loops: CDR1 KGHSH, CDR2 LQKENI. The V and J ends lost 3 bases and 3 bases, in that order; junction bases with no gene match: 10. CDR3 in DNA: TGTGCCAGCTCACCCATGGACAGGGGAACGGGGACAGATACGCAGTATTTT. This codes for CASSPMDRGTGTDTQYF.

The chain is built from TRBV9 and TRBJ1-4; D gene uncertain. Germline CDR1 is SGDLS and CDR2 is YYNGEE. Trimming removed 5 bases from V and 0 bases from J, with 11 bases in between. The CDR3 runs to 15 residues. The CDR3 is CASSSRAATNEKLFF. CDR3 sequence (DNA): TGTGCCAGCAGTTCAAGGGCAGCAACTAATGAAAAACTGTTTTTT.

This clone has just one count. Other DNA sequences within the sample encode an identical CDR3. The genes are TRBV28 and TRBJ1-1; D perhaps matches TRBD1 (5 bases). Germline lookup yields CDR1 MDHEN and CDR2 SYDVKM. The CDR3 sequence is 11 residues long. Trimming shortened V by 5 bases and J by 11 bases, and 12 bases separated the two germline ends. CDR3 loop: CASSPRGGAFF. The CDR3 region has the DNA TGTGCCAGCAGTCCCCGCGGGGGGGCTTTCTTT.

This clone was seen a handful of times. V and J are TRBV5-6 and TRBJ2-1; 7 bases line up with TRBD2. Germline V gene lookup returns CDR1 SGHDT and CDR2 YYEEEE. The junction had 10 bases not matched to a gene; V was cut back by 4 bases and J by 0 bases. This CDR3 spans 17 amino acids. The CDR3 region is CASSNFRGVSSYNEQFF. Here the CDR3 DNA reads TGTGCCAGCAGCAACTTTCGGGGGGTCTCCTCCTACAATGAGCAGTTCTTC.

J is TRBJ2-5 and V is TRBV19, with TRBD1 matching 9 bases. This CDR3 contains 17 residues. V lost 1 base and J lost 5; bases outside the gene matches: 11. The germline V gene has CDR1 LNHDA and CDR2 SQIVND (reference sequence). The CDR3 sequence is CASSIGPPQGAGETQYF. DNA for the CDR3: TGTGCCAGTAGTATAGGCCCGCCACAGGGGGCGGGGGAGACCCAGTACTTC.

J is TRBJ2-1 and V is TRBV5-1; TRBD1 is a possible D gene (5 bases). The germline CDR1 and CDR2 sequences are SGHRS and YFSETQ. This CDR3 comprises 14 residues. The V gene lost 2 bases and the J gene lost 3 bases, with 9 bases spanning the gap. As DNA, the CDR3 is TGCGCCAGCAGCTTAGGGGTGGGCTACAATGAGCAGTTCTTC. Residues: CASSLGVGYNEQFF. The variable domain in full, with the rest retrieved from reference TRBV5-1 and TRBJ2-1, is KAGVTQTPRYLIKTRGQQVTLSCSPISGHRSVSWYQQTPGQGLQFLFEYFSETQRNKGNFPGRFSGRQFSNSRSEMNVSTLELGDSALYLCASSLGVGYNEQFFGPGTRLTVL.

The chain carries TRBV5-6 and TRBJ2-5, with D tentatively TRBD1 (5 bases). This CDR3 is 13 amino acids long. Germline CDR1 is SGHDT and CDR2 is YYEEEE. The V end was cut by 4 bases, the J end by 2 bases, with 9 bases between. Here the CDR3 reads CASSRQLQETQYF. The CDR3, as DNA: TGTGCCAGCAGCCGACAGCTACAAGAGACCCAGTACTTC.

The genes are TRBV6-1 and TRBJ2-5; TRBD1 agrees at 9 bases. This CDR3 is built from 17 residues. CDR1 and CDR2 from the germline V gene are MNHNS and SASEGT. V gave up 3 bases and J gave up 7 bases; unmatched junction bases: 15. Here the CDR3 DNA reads TGTGCCAGCAGTGAGGGGATACAGGGGGCCCCCGCTTGGACCCAGTACTTC. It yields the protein CASSEGIQGAPAWTQYF.

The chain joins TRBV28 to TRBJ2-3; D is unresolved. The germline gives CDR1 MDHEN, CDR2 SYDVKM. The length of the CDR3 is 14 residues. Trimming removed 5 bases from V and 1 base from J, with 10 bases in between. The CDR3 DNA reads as TGTGCCAGCAGTGACGGCCTTGGCACAGATACGCAGTATTTT. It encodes CASSDGLGTDTQYF.

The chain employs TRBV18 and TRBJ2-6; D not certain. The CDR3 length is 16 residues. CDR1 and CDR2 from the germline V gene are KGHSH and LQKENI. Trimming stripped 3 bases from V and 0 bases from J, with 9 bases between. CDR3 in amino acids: CASSPLPGSGANVLTF. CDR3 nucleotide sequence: TGTGCCAGCTCACCCCTGCCGGGCTCTGGGGCCAACGTCCTGACTTTC.

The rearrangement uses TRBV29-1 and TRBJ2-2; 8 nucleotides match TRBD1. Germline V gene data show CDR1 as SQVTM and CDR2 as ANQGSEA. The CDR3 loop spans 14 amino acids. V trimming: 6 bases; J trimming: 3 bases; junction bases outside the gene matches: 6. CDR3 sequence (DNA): TGCAGCGTGGAGACAGGGGTTTACACCGGGGAGCTGTTTTTT. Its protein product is CSVETGVYTGELFF.

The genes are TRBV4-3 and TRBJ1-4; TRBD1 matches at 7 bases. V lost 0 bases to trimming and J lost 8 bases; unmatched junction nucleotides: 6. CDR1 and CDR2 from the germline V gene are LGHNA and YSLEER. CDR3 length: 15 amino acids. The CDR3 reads CASSQDQGGKEKLFF. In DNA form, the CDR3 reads TGCGCCAGCAGCCAAGACCAGGGGGGGAAGGAAAAACTGTTTTTT.